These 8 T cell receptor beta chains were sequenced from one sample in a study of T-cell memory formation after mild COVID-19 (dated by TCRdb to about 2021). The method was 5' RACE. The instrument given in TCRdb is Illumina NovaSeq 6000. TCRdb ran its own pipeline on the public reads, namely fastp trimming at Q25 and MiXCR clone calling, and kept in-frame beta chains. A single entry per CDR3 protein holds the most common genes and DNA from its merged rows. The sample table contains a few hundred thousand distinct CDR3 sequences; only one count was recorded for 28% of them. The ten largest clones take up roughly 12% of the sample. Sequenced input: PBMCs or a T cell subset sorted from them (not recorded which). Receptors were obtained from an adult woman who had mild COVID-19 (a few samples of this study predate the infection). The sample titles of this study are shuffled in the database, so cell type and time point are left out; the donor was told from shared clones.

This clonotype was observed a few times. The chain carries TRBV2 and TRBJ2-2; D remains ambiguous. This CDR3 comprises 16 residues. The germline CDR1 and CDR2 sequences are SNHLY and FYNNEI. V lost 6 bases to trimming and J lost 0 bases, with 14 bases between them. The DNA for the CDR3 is TGTGCCAGCAGCCCTGTCCGGCTGGCGAACACCGGGGAGCTGTTTTTT. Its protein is CASSPVRLANTGELFF.

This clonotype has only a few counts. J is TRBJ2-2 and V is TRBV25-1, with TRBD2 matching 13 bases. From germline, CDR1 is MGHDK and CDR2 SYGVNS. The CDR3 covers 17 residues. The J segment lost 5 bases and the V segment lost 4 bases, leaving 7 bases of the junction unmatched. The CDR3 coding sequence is TGTGCCAGCAGTGGAACTAGCGGGGGGGCCGGGACCGGGGAGCTGTTTTTT. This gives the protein CASSGTSGGAGTGELFF.

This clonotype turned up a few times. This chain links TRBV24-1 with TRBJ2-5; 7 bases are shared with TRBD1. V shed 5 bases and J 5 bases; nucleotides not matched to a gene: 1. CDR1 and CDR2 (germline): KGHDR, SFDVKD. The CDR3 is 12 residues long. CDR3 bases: TGTGCCACCAGTGGGGGACAGGAGACCCAGTACTTC. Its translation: CATSGGQETQYF.

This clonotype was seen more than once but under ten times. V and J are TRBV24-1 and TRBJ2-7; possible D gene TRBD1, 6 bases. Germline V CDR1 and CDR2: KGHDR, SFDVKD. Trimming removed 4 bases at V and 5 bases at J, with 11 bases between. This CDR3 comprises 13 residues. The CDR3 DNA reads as TGTGCCACCAGTGACCTGCAGGGGAACGAGCAGTACTTC. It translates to CATSDLQGNEQYF.

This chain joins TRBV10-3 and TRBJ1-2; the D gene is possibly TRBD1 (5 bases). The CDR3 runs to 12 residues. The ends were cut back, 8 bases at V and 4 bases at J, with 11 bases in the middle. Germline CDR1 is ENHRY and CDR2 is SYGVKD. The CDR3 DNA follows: TGTGCCATCCCCGGGACCTTCTATGGCTACACCTTC. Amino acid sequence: CAIPGTFYGYTF.

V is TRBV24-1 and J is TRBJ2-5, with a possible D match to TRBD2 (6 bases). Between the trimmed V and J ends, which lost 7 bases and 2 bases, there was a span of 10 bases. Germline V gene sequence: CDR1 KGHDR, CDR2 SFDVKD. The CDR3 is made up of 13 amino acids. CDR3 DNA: TGTGCCACCAGAAGGGACTCGCAAGAGACCCAGTACTTC. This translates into CATRRDSQETQYF.

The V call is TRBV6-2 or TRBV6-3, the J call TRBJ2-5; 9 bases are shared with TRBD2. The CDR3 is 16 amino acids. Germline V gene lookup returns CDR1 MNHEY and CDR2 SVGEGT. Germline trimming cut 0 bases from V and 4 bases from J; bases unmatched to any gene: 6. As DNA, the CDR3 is TGTGCCAGCAGTTACTCAAGCGGGAGGACGAGAGAGACCCAGTACTTC. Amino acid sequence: CASSYSSGRTRETQYF.

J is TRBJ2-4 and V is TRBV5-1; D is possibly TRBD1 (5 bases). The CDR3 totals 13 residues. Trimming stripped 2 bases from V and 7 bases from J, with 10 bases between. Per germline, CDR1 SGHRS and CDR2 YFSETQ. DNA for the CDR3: TGCGCCAGCAGCTTTGGGCAGGGTAACATTCAGTACTTC. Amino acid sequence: CASSFGQGNIQYF.